These 20 T cell receptor beta chains share one sample of origin, sequenced in a study of shared clonotypes between healthy human individuals. Here immunoSEQ multiplex PCR was the method, and the copy in TCRdb shows in-frame clones only, minus some. The data show approximately 1.5 million clones, under 99% seen once. Sequences were obtained from naive CD4+ T cells sorted from blood. The subset was: CD45RA+ positively selected. The origin of the receptors is a young man in good health.

V gene TRBV7-7 combines with J gene TRBJ2-7; 8 bases line up with TRBD2. Germline V gene data show CDR1 as SSHAT and CDR2 as FNYEAQ (reference sequence). Unmatched junction bases numbered 8, after V lost 5 bases and J lost 2 bases. The CDR3 loop spans 15 amino acids. CDR3 in amino acids: CASSRSDSGTYEQYF. The CDR3 DNA sequence: TGTGCCAGCAGCCGGTCGGATAGCGGGACCTACGAGCAGTACTTC.

This clone was counted once. The chain uses TRBV29-1 and TRBJ2-1, with D uncertain. Germline V gives CDR1 SQVTM, CDR2 ANQGSEA. Trimming pared 3 bases from V and 0 bases from J, leaving 6 bases between. This CDR3 comprises 13 residues. The CDR3 is CSVEPSSYNEQFF. The CDR3 DNA reads as TGCAGCGTTGAGCCAAGCTCCTACAATGAGCAGTTCTTC.

The V call is TRBV12-2, the J call TRBJ2-4. TRBV12-2 is reported as a pseudogene. CDR3 length: 11 residues. The CDR3 loop is CASRLGGIQYF. In DNA, the CDR3 is TGTGCAAGTCGCTTAGGGGGCATTCAGTACTTC.

The genes are TRBV28 and TRBJ2-7, with D uncertain. V was shortened by 6 bases and J by 3 bases, with 9 bases between the two germline ends. CDR3 length: 12 amino acids. Germline V CDR1 and CDR2: MDHEN, SYDVKM. Written as DNA, the CDR3 is TGTGCCAGCAGAAAACAGAGCTACGAGCAGTACTTC. Protein sequence: CASRKQSYEQYF.

This clone was counted a single time. Other DNA sequences in the same sample also yield this CDR3. Here the CDR3 reads CASRTGTNTGELFF. CDR3 bases: TGTGCCAGTAGGACAGGGACGAACACCGGGGAGCTGTTTTTT. V and J are TRBV19 and TRBJ2-2; the match to TRBD1 covers 7 bases. Germline CDR1 reads LNHDA; CDR2 reads SQIVND (reference sequence). This CDR3 has 14 residues. V lost 6 bases to trimming and J lost 0 bases; unmatched junction nucleotides: 1.

The rearrangement uses TRBV19 and TRBJ1-2; no definite D call. This CDR3 spans 15 amino acids. Germline V lookup: CDR1 LNHDA, CDR2 SQIVND (reference sequence). Trimming left V 0 bases short and J 0 bases short, with 8 bases between. CDR3 sequence: CASSIDIGTNYGYTF. For the CDR3, the DNA is TGTGCCAGTAGTATAGATATCGGGACTAACTATGGCTACACCTTC.

V and J are TRBV11-3 and TRBJ2-3, with TRBD1 as a possible D gene (6 bases). Per germline, CDR1 SGHNT and CDR2 YENEEA. V lost 5 bases to trimming and J lost 1 base, with 13 bases between them. CDR3 length: 15 amino acids. In DNA, the CDR3 is TGTGCCAGCAGCCCAGGGGCAGGGGGCACAGATACGCAGTATTTT. It yields the protein CASSPGAGGTDTQYF.

The table lists this clone with a count of one. This rearrangement joins TRBV29-1 to TRBJ2-6; weak D call: TRBD2 (5 bases). Germline loops: CDR1 SQVTM, CDR2 ANQGSEA. This CDR3 is built from 17 residues. V lost 5 bases to trimming and J lost 0 bases, with 17 bases between them. The CDR3 loop is CSVLFVPSSSGANVLTF. CDR3 coding DNA: TGCAGCGTTCTTTTCGTCCCTAGCAGCTCTGGGGCCAACGTCCTGACTTTC.

Details on this clone: This same CDR3 is encoded by further DNA sequences in the sample. The V gene is TRBV27, the J gene TRBJ2-7; perhaps TRBD2 as D (6 bases). This CDR3 has 12 amino acids. V shed 3 bases and J shed 6 bases, with 9 bases lying between them. Germline V gives CDR1 MNHEY, CDR2 SMNVEV (reference sequence). The CDR3 here is CASSFRGSEQYF. The CDR3, as DNA: TGTGCCAGCAGTTTCCGGGGGAGCGAGCAGTACTTC.

The CDR3 reads CASSEGVRTNEKLFF. The CDR3 bases are TGCGCCAGCAGTGAAGGTGTCAGGACCAATGAAAAACTGTTTTTT. The gene calls are TRBV10-1 and TRBJ1-4; no clear D gene. The CDR3 has 15 residues. Germline V gene lookup returns CDR1 WNHNN and CDR2 SYGVQD (reference sequence). The V end lost 3 bases, the J end lost 5 bases, and 13 bases lay between the germline ends.

This sequence joins TRBV19 and TRBJ2-7; D not certain. V was shortened by 1 base and J by 3 bases, with 13 bases between the two germline ends. There are 15 residues in the CDR3. Per the germline V gene, CDR1 is LNHDA and CDR2 is SQIVND (reference sequence). DNA of the CDR3: TGTGCCAGTAGTATAGGGCCAAGTGGTCTCTACGAGCAGTACTTC. Translation gives CASSIGPSGLYEQYF.

The rearrangement uses TRBV27 and TRBJ2-3, with TRBD2 matching over 9 bases. Germline V gene lookup returns CDR1 MNHEY and CDR2 SMNVEV (reference sequence). Trimming took 8 bases from V and 4 from J; bases not matched to a gene: 10. This CDR3 is built from 15 residues. The CDR3 is CASAPSGTTPDTQYF. For the CDR3, the DNA is TGTGCCAGCGCTCCTAGCGGGACAACCCCAGATACGCAGTATTTT.

The rearrangement uses TRBV27 and TRBJ2-7; 7 bases agree with TRBD1. V dropped 2 bases and J dropped 6; count of bases not matched to a gene: 4. This CDR3 has 13 residues. Germline values: CDR1 MNHEY, CDR2 SMNVEV (reference sequence). In DNA form, the CDR3 reads TGTGCCAGCAGTTTACGACAGGGTCGCGAGCAGTACTTC. Residues: CASSLRQGREQYF.

The chain combines TRBV7-2 with TRBJ2-7; 11 bases are shared with TRBD2. Germline V gives CDR1 SGHTA, CDR2 FQGNSA. This CDR3 is 17 amino acids long. V gave up 5 bases and J gave up 9 bases; unmatched junction bases: 18. Written as DNA, the CDR3 is TGTGCCAGCAGCCAAGTGGGGACCAGGGTAGGACTAGCGGGGCAGTACTTC. Translation: CASSQVGTRVGLAGQYF.

This chain joins TRBV18 and TRBJ2-7; TRBD2 aligns across 9 bases. V lost 2 bases, J lost 3 bases, and 5 bases stayed unmatched. CDR1 and CDR2 (germline): KGHSH, LQKENI. CDR3 length: 15 amino acids. The CDR3 loop is CASSPGASGNYEQYF. Here the CDR3 DNA reads TGTGCCAGCTCACCAGGGGCTAGCGGGAACTACGAGCAGTACTTC.

V gene TRBV7-5 combines with J gene TRBJ1-5; the table's D call, TRBD1, was not checked against the DNA. TRBV7-5 is a known pseudogene. The CDR3 spans 15 residues. CDR3 sequence: CARNQRGTGNQPQHF. The CDR3 DNA reads TGTGCCAGAAACCAAAGGGGGACAGGGAATCAGCCCCAGCATTTT.

The chain is built from TRBV11-2 and TRBJ1-4, with TRBD1 as a possible D gene (5 bases). Germline CDR1 reads SGHAT; CDR2 reads FQNNGV. The CDR3 runs to 15 residues. With 4 bases removed from V and 7 bases from J, the gap between germline ends came to 16 bases. CDR3 sequence (DNA): TGTGCCAGCAGCTCCCATCGAGGGGCGGGTGAAAAACTGTTTTTT. Translation: CASSSHRGAGEKLFF.

The CDR3 DNA sequence: TGTGCCAGCAGCCAGGGACAGGGGATTGAAGCTTTCTTT. Translation gives CASSQGQGIEAFF. This chain links TRBV5-4 with TRBJ1-1; 10 bases are shared with TRBD1. V gave up 4 bases and J gave up 7 bases; unmatched junction bases: 4. The CDR3 has 13 residues. Per germline, CDR1 SGHNT and CDR2 YYREEE (reference sequence).

V usage is TRBV27 and J usage is TRBJ2-3; 9 bases map to TRBD1. CDR3 length equals 14 residues. Germline V gives CDR1 MNHEY, CDR2 SMNVEV (reference sequence). Trimming took 8 bases from V and 4 from J; bases not matched to a gene: 7. The CDR3 coding sequence is TGTGCCAGCTATCGGGACAGGGACGCAGATACGCAGTATTTT. It specifies CASYRDRDADTQYF.

The rearrangement links TRBV7-2 to TRBJ2-6; D is undetermined. Deletions cut 6 bases from V and 4 bases from J, with 7 bases between. Germline V lookup: CDR1 SGHTA, CDR2 FQGNSA. This CDR3 is 13 amino acids long. CDR3 in amino acids: CASSYSGANVLTF. The CDR3 DNA reads TGTGCCAGCAGTTATTCCGGGGCCAACGTCCTGACTTTC.